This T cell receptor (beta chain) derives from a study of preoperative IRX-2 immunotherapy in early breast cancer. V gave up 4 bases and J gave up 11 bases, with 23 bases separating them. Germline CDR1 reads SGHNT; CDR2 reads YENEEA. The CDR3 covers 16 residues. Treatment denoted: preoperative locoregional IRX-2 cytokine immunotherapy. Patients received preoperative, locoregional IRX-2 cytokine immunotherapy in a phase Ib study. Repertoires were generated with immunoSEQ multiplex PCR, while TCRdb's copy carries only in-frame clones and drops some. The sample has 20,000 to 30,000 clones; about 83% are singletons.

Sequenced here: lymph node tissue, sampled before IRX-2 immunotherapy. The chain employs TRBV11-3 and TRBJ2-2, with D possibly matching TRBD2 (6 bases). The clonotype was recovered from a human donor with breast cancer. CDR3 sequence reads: CASSYLGGKDSVELFF. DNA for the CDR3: TGTGCCAGCAGCTATTTGGGGGGAAAAGACTCCGTCGAGCTGTTTTTT.